The clone carrying this T cell receptor (beta chain) was seen more than once but under ten times. This specimen belongs to a study of identical twins. TCRdb reprocessed the 5' RACE reads via MiXCR and lists one record per CDR3 protein. The sample holds hundreds of thousands of distinct CDR3 sequences, about 20% seen once. V lost 0 bases and J 4 bases, leaving 10 bases between the germline ends. This CDR3 is built from 14 residues. The germline V gene has CDR1 SGHRS and CDR2 YFSETQ. These records were also assigned to another study, of T cells expressing NK-cell markers.

The source of this sequence is a woman aged 18-35 years in good health. Sequencing was performed on PBMCs. This chain links TRBV5-1 with TRBJ1-2; D not resolved. CDR3 sequence: CASSLDRSLYGYTF. In DNA form, the CDR3 reads TGCGCCAGCAGCTTGGACAGATCGCTCTATGGCTACACCTTC.